This TCR beta chain comes out of a study of shared clonotypes between healthy human individuals. Germline CDR1 is SGHTA and CDR2 is FQGNSA. Trimming cost V 1 base and J 2 bases, with 11 bases left between them. This CDR3 is 15 amino acids long. Repertoires were generated with immunoSEQ multiplex PCR, while TCRdb's copy carries only in-frame clones and drops some. This sample has about 1.5 million clones, with 95% to 99% found just once. The source material was naive CD4+ T cells sorted from blood. Subset of the sample: CD45RA+ positively selected. The chain combines TRBV7-2 with TRBJ1-2, with a tentative D call TRBD1 (5 bases). The TCR sequence derives from a man aged 25 to 40 in good health. The CDR3 loop reads CASSLDGHENYGYTF. The CDR3 nucleotides are TGTGCCAGCAGCTTAGATGGACATGAGAACTATGGCTACACCTTC.